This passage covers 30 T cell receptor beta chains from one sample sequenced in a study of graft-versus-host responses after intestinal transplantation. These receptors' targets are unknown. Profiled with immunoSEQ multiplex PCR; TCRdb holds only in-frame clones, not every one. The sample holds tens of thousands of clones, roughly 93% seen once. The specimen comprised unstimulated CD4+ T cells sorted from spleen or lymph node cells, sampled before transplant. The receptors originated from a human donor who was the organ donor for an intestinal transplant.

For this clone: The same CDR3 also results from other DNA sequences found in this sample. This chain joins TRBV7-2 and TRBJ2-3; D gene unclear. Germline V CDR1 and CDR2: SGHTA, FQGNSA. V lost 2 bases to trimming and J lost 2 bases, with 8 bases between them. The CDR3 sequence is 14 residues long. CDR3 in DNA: TGTGCCAGCAGCTTAACCCGCGACACAGATACGCAGTATTTT. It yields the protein CASSLTRDTDTQYF.

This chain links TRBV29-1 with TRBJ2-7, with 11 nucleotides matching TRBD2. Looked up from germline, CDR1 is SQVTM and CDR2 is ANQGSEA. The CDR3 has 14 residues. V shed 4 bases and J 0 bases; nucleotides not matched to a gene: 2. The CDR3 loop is CSVATSGSSYEQYF. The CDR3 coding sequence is TGCAGCGTTGCCACTAGCGGGAGCTCCTACGAGCAGTACTTC.

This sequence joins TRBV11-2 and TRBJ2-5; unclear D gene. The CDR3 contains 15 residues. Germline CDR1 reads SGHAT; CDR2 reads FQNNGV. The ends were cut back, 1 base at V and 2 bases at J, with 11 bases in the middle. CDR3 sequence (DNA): TGTGCCAGCAGCTTAGTCATCGCCTTACAAGAGACCCAGTACTTC. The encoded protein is CASSLVIALQETQYF.

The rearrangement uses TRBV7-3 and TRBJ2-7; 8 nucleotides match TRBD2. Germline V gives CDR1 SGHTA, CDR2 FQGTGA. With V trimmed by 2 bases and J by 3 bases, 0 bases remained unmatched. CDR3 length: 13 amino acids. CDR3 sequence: CASSLLAGYEQYF. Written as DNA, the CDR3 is TGTGCCAGCAGCTTACTAGCGGGCTACGAGCAGTACTTC. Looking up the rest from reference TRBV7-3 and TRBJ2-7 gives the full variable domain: GAGVSQTPSNKVTEKGKYVELRCDPISGHTALYWYRQSLGQGPEFLIYFQGTGAADDSGLPNDRFFAVRPEGSVSTLKIQRTERGDSAVYLCASSLLAGYEQYFGPGTRLTVT.

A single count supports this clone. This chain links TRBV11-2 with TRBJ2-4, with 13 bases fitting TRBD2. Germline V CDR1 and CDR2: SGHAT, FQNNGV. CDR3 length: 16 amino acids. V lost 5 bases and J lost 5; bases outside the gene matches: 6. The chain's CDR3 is CASSQTSGGPQNIQYF. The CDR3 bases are TGTGCCAGCAGCCAGACTAGCGGGGGGCCCCAAAACATTCAGTACTTC. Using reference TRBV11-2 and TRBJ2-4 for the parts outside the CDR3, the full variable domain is EAGVAQSPRYKIIEKRQSVAFWCNPISGHATLYWYQQILGQGPKLLIQFQNNGVVDDSQLPKDRFSAERLKGVDSTLKIQPAKLEDSAVYLCASSQTSGGPQNIQYFGAGTRLSVL.

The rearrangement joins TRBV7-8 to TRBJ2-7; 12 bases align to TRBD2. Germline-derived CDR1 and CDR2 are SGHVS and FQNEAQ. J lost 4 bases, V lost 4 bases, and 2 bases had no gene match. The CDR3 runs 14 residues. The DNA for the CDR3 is TGTGCCAGCAGCTGGACTAGCGGGGTATACGAGCAGTACTTC. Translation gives CASSWTSGVYEQYF.

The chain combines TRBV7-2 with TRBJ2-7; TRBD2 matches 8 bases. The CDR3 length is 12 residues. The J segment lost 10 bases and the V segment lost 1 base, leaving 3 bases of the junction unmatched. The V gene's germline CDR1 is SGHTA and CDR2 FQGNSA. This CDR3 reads CASSLERGRQYF. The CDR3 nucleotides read TGTGCCAGCAGCTTAGAGCGGGGGAGACAGTACTTC.

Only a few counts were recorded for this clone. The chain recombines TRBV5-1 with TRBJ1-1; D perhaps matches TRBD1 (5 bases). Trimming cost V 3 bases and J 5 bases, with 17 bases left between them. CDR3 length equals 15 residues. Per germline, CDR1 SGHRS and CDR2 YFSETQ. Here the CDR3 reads CASSSGAGGQTEAFF. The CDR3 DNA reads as TGCGCCAGCAGCTCCGGAGCGGGGGGTCAAACTGAAGCTTTCTTT. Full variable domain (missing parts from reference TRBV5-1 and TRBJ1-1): KAGVTQTPRYLIKTRGQQVTLSCSPISGHRSVSWYQQTPGQGLQFLFEYFSETQRNKGNFPGRFSGRQFSNSRSEMNVSTLELGDSALYLCASSSGAGGQTEAFFGQGTRLTVV.

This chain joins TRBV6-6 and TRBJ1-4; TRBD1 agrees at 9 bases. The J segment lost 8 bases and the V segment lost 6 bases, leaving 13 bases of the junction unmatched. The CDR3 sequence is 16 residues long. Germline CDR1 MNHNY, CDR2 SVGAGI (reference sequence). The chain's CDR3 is CASRRTGEGRYEKLFF. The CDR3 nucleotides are TGTGCCAGCAGAAGGACAGGGGAGGGAAGATACGAAAAACTGTTTTTT.

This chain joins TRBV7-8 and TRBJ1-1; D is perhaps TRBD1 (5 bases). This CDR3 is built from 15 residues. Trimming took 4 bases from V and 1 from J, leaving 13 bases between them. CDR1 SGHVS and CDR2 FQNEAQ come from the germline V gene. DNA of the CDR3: TGTGCCAGCAGCTCCCGGGGACGGAGGAACACTGAAGCTTTCTTT. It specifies CASSSRGRRNTEAFF. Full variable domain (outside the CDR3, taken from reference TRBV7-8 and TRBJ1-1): GAGVSQSPRYKVAKRGQDVALRCDPISGHVSLFWYQQALGQGPEFLTYFQNEAQLDKSGLPSDRFFAERPEGSVSTLKIQRTQQEDSAVYLCASSSRGRRNTEAFFGQGTRLTVV.

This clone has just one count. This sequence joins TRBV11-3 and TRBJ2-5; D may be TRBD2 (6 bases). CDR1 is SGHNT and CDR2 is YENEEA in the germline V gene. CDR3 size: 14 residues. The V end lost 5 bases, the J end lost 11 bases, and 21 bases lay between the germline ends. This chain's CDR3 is CASSEGRPPGEQYF. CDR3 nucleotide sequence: TGTGCCAGCAGCGAGGGACGCCCCCCGGGGGAGCAGTACTTC.

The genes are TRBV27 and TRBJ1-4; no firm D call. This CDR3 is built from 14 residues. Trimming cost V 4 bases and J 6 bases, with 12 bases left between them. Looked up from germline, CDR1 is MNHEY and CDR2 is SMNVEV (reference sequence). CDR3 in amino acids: CASSSPPVYEKLFF. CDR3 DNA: TGTGCCAGCAGTTCCCCGCCGGTTTATGAAAAACTGTTTTTT.

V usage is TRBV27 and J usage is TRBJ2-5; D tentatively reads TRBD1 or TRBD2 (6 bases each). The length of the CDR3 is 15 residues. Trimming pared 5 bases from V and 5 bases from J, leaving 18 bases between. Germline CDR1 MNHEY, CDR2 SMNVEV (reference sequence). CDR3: CASSAEGGLWETQYF. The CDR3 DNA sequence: TGTGCCAGCAGTGCCGAGGGGGGCCTCTGGGAGACCCAGTACTTC.

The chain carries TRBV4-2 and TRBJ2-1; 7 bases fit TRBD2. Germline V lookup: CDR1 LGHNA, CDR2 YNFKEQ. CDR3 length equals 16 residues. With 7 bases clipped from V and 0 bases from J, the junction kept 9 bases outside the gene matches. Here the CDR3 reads CASNRGEGSSYNEQFF. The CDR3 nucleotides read TGTGCCAGCAACCGGGGGGAGGGGAGCTCCTACAATGAGCAGTTCTTC.

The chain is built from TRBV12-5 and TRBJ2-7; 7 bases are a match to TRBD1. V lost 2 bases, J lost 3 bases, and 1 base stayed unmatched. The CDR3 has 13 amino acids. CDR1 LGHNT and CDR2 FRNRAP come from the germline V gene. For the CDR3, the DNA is TGTGCTAGTGGTTTGCAGGGGGTCTACGAGCAGTACTTC. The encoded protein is CASGLQGVYEQYF.

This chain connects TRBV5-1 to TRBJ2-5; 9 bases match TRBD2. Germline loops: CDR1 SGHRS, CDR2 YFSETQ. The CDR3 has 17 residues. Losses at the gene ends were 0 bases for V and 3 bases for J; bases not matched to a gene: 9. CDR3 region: CASSLGYGLATEETQYF. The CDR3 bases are TGCGCCAGCAGCTTGGGGTACGGACTAGCGACCGAAGAGACCCAGTACTTC. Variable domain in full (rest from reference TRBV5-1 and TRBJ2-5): KAGVTQTPRYLIKTRGQQVTLSCSPISGHRSVSWYQQTPGQGLQFLFEYFSETQRNKGNFPGRFSGRQFSNSRSEMNVSTLELGDSALYLCASSLGYGLATEETQYFGPGTRLLVL.

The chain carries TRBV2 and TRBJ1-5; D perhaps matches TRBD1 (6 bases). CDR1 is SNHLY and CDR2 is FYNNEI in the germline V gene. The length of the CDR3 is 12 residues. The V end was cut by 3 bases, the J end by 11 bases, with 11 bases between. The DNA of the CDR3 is TGTGCCAGCAGTGAGGACAGCATGACCCAGCATTTT. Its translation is CASSEDSMTQHF.

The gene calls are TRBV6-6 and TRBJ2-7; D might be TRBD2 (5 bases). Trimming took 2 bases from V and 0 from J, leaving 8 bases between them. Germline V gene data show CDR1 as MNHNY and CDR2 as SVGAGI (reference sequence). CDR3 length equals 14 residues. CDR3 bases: TGTGCCAGCAGTTACGGACTCAGCTCCTACGAGCAGTACTTC. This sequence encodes CASSYGLSSYEQYF.

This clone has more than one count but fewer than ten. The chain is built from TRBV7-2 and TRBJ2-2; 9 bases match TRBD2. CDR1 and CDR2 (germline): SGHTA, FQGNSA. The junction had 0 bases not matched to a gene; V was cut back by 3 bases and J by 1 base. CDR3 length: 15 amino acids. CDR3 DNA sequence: TGTGCCAGCAGCTTTAGCGGGGGGAACACCGGGGAGCTGTTTTTT. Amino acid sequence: CASSFSGGNTGELFF.

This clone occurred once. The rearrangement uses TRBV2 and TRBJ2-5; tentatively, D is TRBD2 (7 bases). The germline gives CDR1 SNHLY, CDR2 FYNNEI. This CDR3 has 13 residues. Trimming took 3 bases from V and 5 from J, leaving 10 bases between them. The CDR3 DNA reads TGTGCCAGCAGTGAGGGGGGGGGCGAGACCCAGTACTTC. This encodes CASSEGGGETQYF.

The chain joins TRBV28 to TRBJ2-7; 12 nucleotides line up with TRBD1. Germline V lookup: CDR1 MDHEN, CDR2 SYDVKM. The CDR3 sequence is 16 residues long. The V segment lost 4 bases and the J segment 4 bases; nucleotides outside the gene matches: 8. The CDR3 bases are TGTGCCAGCAGTTCCTCCGGGACAGGGGGCGGGTACGAGCAGTACTTC. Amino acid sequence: CASSSSGTGGGYEQYF. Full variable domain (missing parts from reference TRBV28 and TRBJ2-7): DVKVTQSSRYLVKRTGEKVFLECVQDMDHENMFWYRQDPGLGLRLIYFSYDVKMKEKGDIPEGYSVSREKKERFSLILESASTNQTSMYLCASSSSGTGGGYEQYFGPGTRLTVT.

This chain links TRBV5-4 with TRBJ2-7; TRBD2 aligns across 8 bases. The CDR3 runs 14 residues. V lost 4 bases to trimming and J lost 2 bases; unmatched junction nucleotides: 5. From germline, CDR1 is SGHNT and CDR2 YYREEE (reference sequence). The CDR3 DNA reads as TGTGCCAGCAGCCCTCGGGGGGGTCCCTACGAGCAGTACTTC. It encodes CASSPRGGPYEQYF.

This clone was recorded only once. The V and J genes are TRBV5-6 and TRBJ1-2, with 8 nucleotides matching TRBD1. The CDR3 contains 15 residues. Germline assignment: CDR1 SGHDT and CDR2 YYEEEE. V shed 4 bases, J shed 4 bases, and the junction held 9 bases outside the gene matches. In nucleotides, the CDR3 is TGTGCCAGCAGCCTATTCGGACAGGGAGGCTATGGCTACACCTTC. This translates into CASSLFGQGGYGYTF. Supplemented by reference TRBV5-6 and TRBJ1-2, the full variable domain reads DAGVTQSPTHLIKTRGQQVTLRCSPKSGHDTVSWYQQALGQGPQFIFQYYEEEERQRGNFPDRFSGHQFPNYSSELNVNALLLGDSALYLCASSLFGQGGYGYTFGSGTRLTVV.

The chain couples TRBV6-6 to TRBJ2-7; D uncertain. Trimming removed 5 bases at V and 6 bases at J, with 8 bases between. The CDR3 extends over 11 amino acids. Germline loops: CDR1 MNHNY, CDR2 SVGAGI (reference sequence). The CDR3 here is CASSAYFEQYF. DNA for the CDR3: TGTGCCAGCAGTGCATATTTCGAGCAGTACTTC.

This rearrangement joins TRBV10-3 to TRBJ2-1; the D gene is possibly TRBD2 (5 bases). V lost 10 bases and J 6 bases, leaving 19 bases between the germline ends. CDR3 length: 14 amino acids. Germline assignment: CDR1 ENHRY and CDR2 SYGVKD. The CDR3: CASRAAEWGNEQFF. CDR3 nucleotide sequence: TGTGCCAGCCGAGCGGCGGAATGGGGCAATGAGCAGTTCTTC.

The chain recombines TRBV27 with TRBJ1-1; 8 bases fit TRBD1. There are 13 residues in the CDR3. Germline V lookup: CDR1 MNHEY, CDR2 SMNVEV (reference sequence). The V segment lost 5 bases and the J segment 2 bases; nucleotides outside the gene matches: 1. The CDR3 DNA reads TGTGCCAGCAGTGACAGGGGTAACACTGAAGCTTTCTTT. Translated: CASSDRGNTEAFF.

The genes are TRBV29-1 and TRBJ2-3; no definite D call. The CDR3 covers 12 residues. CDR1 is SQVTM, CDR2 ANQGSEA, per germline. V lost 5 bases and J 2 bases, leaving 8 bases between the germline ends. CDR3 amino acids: CSVRQVTDTQYF. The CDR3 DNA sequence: TGCAGCGTTCGCCAGGTCACAGATACGCAGTATTTT.

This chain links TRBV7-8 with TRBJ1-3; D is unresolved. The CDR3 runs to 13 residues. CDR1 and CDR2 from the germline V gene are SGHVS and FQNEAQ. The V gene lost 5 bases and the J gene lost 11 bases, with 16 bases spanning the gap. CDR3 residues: CASSPRVGNAIYF. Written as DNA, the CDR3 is TGTGCCAGCAGCCCCCGGGTAGGCAACGCCATATATTTT.

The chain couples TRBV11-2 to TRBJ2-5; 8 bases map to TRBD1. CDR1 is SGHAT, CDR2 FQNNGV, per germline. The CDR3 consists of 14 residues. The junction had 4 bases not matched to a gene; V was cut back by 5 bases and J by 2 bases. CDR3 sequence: CASSGRDRQETQYF. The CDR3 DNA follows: TGTGCCAGCAGCGGCCGGGACAGGCAAGAGACCCAGTACTTC. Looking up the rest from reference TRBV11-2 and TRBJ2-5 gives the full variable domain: EAGVAQSPRYKIIEKRQSVAFWCNPISGHATLYWYQQILGQGPKLLIQFQNNGVVDDSQLPKDRFSAERLKGVDSTLKIQPAKLEDSAVYLCASSGRDRQETQYFGPGTRLLVL.

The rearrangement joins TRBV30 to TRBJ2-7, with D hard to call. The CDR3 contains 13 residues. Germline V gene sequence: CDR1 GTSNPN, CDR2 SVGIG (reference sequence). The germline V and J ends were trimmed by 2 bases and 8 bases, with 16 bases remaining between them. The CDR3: CAWSPGLTSQQYF. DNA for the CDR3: TGTGCCTGGAGTCCGGGTCTAACATCACAGCAGTACTTC.